The rows below give T cell receptor beta chains drawn from one sample of a study of cytomegalovirus exposure and HLA in healthy donors. Sequencing used immunoSEQ multiplex PCR; TCRdb keeps in-frame clones, though not all of them. This table has about 160,000 clones, around 84% appearing once. The sequenced sample was PBMCs. The receptors shown here come from a woman aged 40 to 50 in good health and CMV-seronegative. Both conserved end residues are part of each CDR3. A D gene is named only where the DNA matches it firmly. The size of a clone is reported for some rows only, either as once, few or many, or as a class for expanded clones.

>TRBD1|TRBJ1-1|-|TRBV11-2
TGTGCCAGCAGCGAAATCAGGGGGCGCACTGAAGCTTTCTTT
CASSEIRGRTEAFF
>TRBD2|TRBJ2-3|once|TRBV6-1
TGTGCCAGCAGTGACGGGCTAGCGGGGGGGCGGACAGATACGCAGTATTTT
CASSDGLAGGRTDTQYF
>-|TRBJ1-1|-|TRBV27
TGTGCCAGCAGTTTAAGGGGTGATAGCACTGAAGCTTTCTTT
CASSLRGDSTEAFF
>TRBD1|TRBJ2-1|few|TRBV7-9
TGTGCCACCCCGGACGCAGGGGGCGCGGGGTACAATGAGCAGTTCTTC
CATPDAGGAGYNEQFF
>-|TRBJ1-2|-|TRBV5-4
TGTGCCAGCAGCTTGGGGCGCGGAGCTACTAACTATGGCTACACCTTC
CASSLGRGATNYGYTF
>-|TRBJ2-3|-|TRBV5-1
TGCGCCAGCAGCTTGGGCCGGGTAGGTGCAGATACGCAGTATTTT
CASSLGRVGADTQYF
>TRBD1|TRBJ1-5|few|TRBV2
TGTGCCAGCAGGTTCACAGGGGGAAATCAGCCCCAGCATTTT
CASRFTGGNQPQHF
>-|TRBJ1-5|many|TRBV10-3
TGTGCCACCGCGGAGGTAGAGCCCCAGCATTTT
CATAEVEPQHF
>-|TRBJ1-6|few|TRBV6-1
TGTGCCAGCAGTGGACAGGCGCGGAGCTCCTATAATTCACCCCTCCACTTT
CASSGQARSSYNSPLHF
>-|TRBJ1-5|-|TRBV5-1
TGCGCCAGCAGCTTGGATGGGGAGAATCAGCCCCAGCATTTT
CASSLDGENQPQHF
>-|TRBJ1-4|once|TRBV7-9
TGTGCCAGCAGGGCGACACTGGGAAAACTGTTTTTT
CASRATLGKLFF
>-|TRBJ1-5|-|TRBV6-1
TGTGCCAGCAGTGATCTAGAGACGACGACGCCCCAGCATTTT
CASSDLETTTPQHF
>-|TRBJ1-1|-|TRBV2
TGTGCCAGCAGGGGGGGAGGGAACACTGAAGCTTTCTTT
CASRGGGNTEAFF
>-|TRBJ1-4|few|TRBV27
TGTGCCAGCAGTTTGCGGGGATCAACTAATGAAAAACTGTTTTTT
CASSLRGSTNEKLFF
>TRBD1|TRBJ2-5|-|TRBV7-9
TGTGCCAGCAGCAACCGGGACAGGGGGCGCAAGGAGACCCAGTACTTC
CASSNRDRGRKETQYF
>-|TRBJ2-7|-|TRBV4-1
TGCGCCAGCAGCCAACCCCTTCGGGGTTCCACCTACGAGCAGTACTTC
CASSQPLRGSTYEQYF
>-|TRBJ2-3|-|TRBV5-1
TGCGCCAGCAGCCCCGGAGAGGACTGGGATACGCAGTATTTT
CASSPGEDWDTQYF
>-|TRBJ1-5|-|TRBV27
TGTGCCAGCAGTCGGCGGATGAATCAGCCCCAGCATTTT
CASSRRMNQPQHF
>-|TRBJ1-2|once|TRBV7-9
TGTGCCAGCAGCTCGACAGAATCCGATCGGTTTTTCTATGGCTACACCTTC
CASSSTESDRFFYGYTF
>-|TRBJ1-6|-|TRBV27
TGTGCCAGCAGTTCGTCCGTACTCTCCTATAATTCACCCCTCCACTTT
CASSSSVLSYNSPLHF
>TRBD1|TRBJ2-7|-|TRBV7-9
TGTGCCAGCAGCCGGGACAGGGATAGAGACGAGCAGTACTTC
CASSRDRDRDEQYF
>-|TRBJ1-3|-|TRBV28
TGTGCCAGCAGTCCCGGGGGTGGGCCTGGAAACACCATATATTTT
CASSPGGGPGNTIYF
>-|TRBJ1-1|once|TRBV2
TGTGCCAGCAGTGAAAGTTTAGTGGGCGCAAGGTCGAAAGCTTTCTTT
CASSESLVGARSKAFF
>TRBD1|TRBJ1-1|-|TRBV28
TGTGCCAGCAGGTGGACAGGGGGCAAAAGTGAAGCTTTCTTT
CASRWTGGKSEAFF
>-|TRBJ1-5|-|TRBV15
TGTGCCACCAGCAGAGATAGAGCGGTTTCTAATCAGCCCCAGCATTTT
CATSRDRAVSNQPQHF
>TRBD2|TRBJ2-3|-|TRBV6-1
TGTGCCAGCAGTGAAGATGGGACTACGTTCTCAGATACGCAGTATTTT
CASSEDGTTFSDTQYF
>TRBD1|TRBJ2-3|-|TRBV29-1
TGCAGCGTCCGGCTGGGACAGGGGACGGATACGCAGTATTTT
CSVRLGQGTDTQYF
>-|TRBJ1-2|-|TRBV7-9
TGTGCCAGCGGTACCCGGGGGTCTGAAGGCTACACCTTC
CASGTRGSEGYTF
>TRBD1|TRBJ1-2|-|TRBV25-1
TGTGCCAGCAGTGACCCCGGGACAGCTAGCTATGGCTACACCTTC
CASSDPGTASYGYTF